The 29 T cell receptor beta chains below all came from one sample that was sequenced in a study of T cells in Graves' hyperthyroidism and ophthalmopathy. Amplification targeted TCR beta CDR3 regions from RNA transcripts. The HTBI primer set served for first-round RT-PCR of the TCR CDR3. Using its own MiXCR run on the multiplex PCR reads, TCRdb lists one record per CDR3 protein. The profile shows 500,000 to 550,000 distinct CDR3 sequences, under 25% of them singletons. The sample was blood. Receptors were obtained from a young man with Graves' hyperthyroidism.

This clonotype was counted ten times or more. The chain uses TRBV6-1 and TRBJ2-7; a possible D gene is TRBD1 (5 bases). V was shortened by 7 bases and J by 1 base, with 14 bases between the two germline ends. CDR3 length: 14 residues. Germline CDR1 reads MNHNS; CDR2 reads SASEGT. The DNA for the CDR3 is TGTGCCAGCACCCACTCAGGGAAGTCCTACGAGCAGTACTTC. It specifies CASTHSGKSYEQYF.

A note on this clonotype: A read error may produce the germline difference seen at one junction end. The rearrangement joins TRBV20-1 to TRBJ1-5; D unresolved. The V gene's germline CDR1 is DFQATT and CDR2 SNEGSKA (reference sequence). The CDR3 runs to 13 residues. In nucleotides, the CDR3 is TGCAGTGCTATAGAAGGACTACTTCAGGCCCAGCATTTT. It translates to CSAIEGLLQAQHF.

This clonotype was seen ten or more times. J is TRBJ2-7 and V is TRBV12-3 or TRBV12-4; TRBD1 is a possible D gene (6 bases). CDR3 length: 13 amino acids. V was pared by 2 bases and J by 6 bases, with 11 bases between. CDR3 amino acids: CASSLQGQAEQYF. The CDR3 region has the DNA TGTGCCAGCAGTTTACAGGGGCAGGCCGAGCAGTACTTC.

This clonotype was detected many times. The CDR3 sequence is CATGRGTEAFF. CDR3 DNA sequence: TGTGCCACCGGGAGGGGCACTGAAGCTTTCTTT. The V and J genes are TRBV19 and TRBJ1-1; D may be TRBD1 (5 bases). Deletions cut 10 bases from V and 4 bases from J, with 10 bases between. Per germline, CDR1 LNHDA and CDR2 SQIVND (reference sequence). CDR3 length equals 11 residues.

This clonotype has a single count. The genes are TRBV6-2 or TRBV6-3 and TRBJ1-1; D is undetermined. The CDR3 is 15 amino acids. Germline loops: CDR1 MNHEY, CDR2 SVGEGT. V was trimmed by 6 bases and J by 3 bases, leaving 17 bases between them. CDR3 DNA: TGTGCCAGCAGCGACCATACGATGGGAGACACTGAAGCTTTCTTT. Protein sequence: CASSDHTMGDTEAFF.

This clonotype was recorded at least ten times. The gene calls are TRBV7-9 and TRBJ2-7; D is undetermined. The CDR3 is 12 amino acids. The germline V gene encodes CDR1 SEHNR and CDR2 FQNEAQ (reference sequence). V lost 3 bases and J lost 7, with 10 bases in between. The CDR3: CASSFTADEQYF. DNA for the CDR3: TGTGCCAGCAGCTTTACGGCAGATGAGCAGTACTTC.

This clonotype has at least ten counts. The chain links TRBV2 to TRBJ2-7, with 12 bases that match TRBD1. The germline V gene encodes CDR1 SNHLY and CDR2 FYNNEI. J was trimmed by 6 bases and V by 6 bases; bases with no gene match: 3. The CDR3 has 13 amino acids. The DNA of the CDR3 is TGTGCCAGCAGGGGGACAGGGGGCTTCGAGCAGTACTTC. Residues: CASRGTGGFEQYF.

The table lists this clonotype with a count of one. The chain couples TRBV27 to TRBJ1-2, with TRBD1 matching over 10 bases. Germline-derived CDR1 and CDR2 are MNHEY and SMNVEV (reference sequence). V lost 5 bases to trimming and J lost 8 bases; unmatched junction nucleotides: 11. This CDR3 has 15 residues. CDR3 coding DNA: TGTGCCAGCAGTCCGTGGGACAGGGGAAATGGAGGCTACACCTTC. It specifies CASSPWDRGNGGYTF.

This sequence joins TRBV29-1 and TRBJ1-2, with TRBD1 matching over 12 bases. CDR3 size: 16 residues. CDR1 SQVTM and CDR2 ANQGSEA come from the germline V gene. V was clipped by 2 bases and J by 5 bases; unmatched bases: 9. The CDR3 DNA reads TGCAGCGTTGAAATGGGGACAGGGGGCCAAGGGTATGGCTACACCTTC. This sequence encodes CSVEMGTGGQGYGYTF.

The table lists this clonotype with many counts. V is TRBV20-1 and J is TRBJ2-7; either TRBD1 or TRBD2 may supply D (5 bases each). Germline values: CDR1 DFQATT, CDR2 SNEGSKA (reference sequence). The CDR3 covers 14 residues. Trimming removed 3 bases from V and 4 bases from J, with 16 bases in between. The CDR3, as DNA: TGCAGTGCTAGTCCAACCGGGGCAGGGTACGAGCAGTACTTC. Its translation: CSASPTGAGYEQYF.

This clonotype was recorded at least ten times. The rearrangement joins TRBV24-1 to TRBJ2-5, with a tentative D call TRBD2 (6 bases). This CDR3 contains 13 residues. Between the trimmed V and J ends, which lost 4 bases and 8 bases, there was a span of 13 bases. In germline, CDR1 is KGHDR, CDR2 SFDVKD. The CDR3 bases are TGTGCCACCAGTGAGCTCGCCGGGGGTACCCAGTACTTC. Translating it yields CATSELAGGTQYF.

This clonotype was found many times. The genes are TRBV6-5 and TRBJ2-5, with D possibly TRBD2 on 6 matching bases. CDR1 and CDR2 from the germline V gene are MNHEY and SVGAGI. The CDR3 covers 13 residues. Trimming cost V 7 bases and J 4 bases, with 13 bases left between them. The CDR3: CASIPAGGETQYF. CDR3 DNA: TGTGCCAGCATTCCAGCGGGTGGAGAGACCCAGTACTTC.

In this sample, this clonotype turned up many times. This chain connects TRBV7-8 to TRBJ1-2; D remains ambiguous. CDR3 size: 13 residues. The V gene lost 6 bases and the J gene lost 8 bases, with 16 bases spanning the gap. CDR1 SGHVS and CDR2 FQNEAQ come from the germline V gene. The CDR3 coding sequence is TGTGCCAGCAGTCCCGGACCCTATCCGGGCTACACCTTC. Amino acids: CASSPGPYPGYTF.

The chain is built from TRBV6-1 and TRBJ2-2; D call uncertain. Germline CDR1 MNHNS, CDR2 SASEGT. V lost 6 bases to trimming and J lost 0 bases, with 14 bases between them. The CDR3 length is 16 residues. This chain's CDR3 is CASSLGLSANTGELFF. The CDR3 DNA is TGTGCCAGCAGCCTGGGCCTTTCCGCGAACACCGGGGAGCTGTTTTTT.

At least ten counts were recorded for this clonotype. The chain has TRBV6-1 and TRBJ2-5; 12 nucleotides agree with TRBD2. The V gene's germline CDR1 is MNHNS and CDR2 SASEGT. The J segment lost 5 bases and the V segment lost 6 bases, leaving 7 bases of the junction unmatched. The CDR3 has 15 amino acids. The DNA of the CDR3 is TGTGCCAGCAGCCTAACTAGCGGGGGGTCGGAGACCCAGTACTTC. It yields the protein CASSLTSGGSETQYF.

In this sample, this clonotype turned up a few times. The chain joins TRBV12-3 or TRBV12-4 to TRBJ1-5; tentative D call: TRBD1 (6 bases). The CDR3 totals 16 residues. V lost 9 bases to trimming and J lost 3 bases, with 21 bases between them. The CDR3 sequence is CASRGGGIPSNQPQHF. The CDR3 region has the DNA TGTGCCAGTCGCGGAGGGGGAATTCCCTCCAATCAGCCCCAGCATTTT.

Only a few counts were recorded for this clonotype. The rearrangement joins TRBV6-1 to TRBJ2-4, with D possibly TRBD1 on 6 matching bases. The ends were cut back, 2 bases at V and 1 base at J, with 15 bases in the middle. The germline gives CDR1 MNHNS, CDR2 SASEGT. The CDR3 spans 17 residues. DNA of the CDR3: TGTGCCAGCAGTGAAATCACCCAGGGGTGGGCCAAAAACATTCAGTACTTC. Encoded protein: CASSEITQGWAKNIQYF.

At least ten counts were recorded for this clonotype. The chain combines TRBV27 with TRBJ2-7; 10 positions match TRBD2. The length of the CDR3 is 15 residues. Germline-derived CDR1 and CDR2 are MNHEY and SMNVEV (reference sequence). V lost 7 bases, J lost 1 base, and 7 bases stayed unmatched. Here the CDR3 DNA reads TGTGCCAGCAAAAAAACTAGCGGGGCATCCTACGAGCAGTACTTC. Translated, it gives CASKKTSGASYEQYF.

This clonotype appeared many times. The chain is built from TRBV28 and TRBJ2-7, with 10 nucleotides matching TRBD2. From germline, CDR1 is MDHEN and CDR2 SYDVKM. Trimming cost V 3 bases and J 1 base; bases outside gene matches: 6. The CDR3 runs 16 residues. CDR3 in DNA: TGTGCCAGCAGTTTCTCCTATAGCGGGGGGTCCTACGAGCAGTACTTC. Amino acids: CASSFSYSGGSYEQYF.

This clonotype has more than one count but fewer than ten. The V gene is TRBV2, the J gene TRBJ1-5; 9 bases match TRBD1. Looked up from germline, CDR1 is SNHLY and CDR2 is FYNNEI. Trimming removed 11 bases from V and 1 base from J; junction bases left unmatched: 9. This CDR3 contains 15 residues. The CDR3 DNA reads TGTGCCCGCGGCACAGGGGGCGCGAGCAATCAGCCCCAGCATTTT. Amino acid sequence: CARGTGGASNQPQHF.

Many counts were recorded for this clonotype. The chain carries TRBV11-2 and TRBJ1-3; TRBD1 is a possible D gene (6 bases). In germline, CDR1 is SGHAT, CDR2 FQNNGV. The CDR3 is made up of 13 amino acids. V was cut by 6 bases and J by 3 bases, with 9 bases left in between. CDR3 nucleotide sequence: TGTGCCAGCAGTGGACAGCTTGGAAACACCATATATTTT. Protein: CASSGQLGNTIYF.

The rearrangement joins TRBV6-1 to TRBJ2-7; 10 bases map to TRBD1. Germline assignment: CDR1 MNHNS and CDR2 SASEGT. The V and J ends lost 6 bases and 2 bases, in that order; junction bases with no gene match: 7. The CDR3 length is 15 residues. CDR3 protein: CASRPGQGLAYEQYF. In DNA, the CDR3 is TGTGCCAGCAGGCCGGGACAGGGGCTTGCCTACGAGCAGTACTTC.

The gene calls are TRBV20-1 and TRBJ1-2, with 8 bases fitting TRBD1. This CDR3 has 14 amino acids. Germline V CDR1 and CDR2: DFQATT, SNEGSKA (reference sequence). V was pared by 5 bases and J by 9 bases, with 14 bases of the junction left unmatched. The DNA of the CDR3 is TGCAGTGCTCACTCGGCACAGGGGGTTTATAGCTACACCTTC. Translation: CSAHSAQGVYSYTF.

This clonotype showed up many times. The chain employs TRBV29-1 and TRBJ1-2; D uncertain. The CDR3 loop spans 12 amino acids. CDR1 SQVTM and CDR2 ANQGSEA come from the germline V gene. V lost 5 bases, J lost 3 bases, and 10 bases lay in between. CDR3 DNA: TGCAGCGTTACAGTCGTTGACTATGGCTACACCTTC. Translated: CSVTVVDYGYTF. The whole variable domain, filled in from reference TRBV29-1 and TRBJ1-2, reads SAVISQKPSRDICQRGTSLTIQCQVDSQVTMMFWYRQQPGQSLTLIATANQGSEATYESGFVIDKFPISRPNLTFSTLTVSNMSPEDSSIYLCSVTVVDYGYTFGSGTRLTVV.

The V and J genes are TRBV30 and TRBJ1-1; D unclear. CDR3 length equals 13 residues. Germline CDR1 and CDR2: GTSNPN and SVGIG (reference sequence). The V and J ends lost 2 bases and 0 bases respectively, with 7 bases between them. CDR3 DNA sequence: TGTGCCTGGAGTCAAACATTGAACACTGAAGCTTTCTTT. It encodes CAWSQTLNTEAFF.

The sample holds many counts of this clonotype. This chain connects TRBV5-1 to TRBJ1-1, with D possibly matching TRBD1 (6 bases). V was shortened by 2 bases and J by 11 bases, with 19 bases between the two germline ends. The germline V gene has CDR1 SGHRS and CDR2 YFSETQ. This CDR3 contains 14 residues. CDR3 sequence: CASSFQGGLGDAFF. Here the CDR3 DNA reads TGCGCCAGCAGCTTCCAAGGGGGATTGGGTGACGCTTTCTTT.

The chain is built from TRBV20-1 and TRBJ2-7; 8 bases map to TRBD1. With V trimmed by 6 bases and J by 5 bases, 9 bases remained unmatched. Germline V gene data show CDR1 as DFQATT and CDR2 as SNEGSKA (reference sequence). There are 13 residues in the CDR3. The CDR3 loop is CSAGDRTSDEQYF. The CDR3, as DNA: TGCAGTGCCGGGGACAGGACCTCGGACGAGCAGTACTTC.

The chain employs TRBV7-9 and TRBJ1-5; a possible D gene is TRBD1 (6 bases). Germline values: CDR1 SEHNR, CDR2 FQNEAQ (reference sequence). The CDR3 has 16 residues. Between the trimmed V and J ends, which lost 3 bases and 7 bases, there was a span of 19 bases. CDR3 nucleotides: TGTGCCAGCAGCTTCGGCCCCCAGGGGAGAGGACAGCCCCAGCATTTT. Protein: CASSFGPQGRGQPQHF. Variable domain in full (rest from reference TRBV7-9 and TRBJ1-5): DTGVSQNPRHKITKRGQNVTFRCDPISEHNRLYWYRQTLGQGPEFLTYFQNEAQLEKSRLLSDRFSAERPKGSFSTLEIQRTEQGDSAMYLCASSFGPQGRGQPQHFGDGTRLSIL.

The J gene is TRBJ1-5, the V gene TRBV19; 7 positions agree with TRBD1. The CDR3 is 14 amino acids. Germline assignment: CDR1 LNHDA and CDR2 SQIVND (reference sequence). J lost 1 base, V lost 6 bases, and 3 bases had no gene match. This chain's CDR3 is CASRVTGSNQPQHF. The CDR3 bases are TGTGCCAGTAGGGTGACAGGGAGCAATCAGCCCCAGCATTTT.